This entry is about one T cell receptor beta chain. Its specificity is not known. One end of the junction is discordant with germline, which a read error may explain. These data come from a study of shared clonotypes between healthy human individuals. Notes on the study in general: Only blood samples were collected, and tissue repertoires likely differ.

Each subset's genomic DNA was split evenly across several immunoSEQ plates. Profiling relied on immunoSEQ multiplex PCR, and the TCRdb table lists in-frame clones only, not all of them. This table has some 480,000 clones, 70% to 80% appearing once. Germline V gene data show CDR1 as PRHDT and CDR2 as FYEKMQ (reference sequence). CDR3 length: 13 amino acids. Caucasian adults residing in Nashville, Tennessee made up all the donors. Each unsorted sample relied on about 100 million PBMCs as its source of genomic DNA. The chain couples TRBV13 to TRBJ2-7, with TRBD1 matching 8 bases. The source material was PBMCs. The sequence derives from a woman between 40 and 55 years old in good health. Some clones in this sample may be carry-over from other donors' samples. The CDR3: CASSRQGALEQYF. In DNA form, the CDR3 reads TGCGCCAGCAGCCGCCAGGGGGCCCTCGAGCAGTACTTC.